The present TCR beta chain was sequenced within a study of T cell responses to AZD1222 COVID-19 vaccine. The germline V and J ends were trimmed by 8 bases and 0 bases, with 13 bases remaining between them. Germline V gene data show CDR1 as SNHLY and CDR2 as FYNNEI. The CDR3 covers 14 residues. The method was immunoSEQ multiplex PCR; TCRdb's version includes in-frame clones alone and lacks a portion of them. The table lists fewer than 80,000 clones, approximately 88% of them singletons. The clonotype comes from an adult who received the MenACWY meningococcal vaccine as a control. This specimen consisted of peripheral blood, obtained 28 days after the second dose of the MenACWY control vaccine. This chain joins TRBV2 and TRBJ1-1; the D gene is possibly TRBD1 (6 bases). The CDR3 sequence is CASGRGQLNTEAFF. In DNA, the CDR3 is TGTGCCAGCGGGCGCGGACAGCTGAACACTGAAGCTTTCTTT.